The 32 T cell receptor beta chains below all came from one sample that was sequenced in a study of glioma-infiltrating T cells. Using RNA template, CDR3s of TCR alpha and beta were amplified with iRepertoire arm-PCR. TCRdb redid the calling of the multiplex PCR reads with MiXCR, one entry per CDR3 protein. This table holds fewer than 110,000 distinct CDR3 sequences, approximately 28% found once. Sequencing input: glioma tissue, nonneoplastic brain tissue, or PBMCs (not recorded which). The receptor set was obtained from a human donor with low-grade glioma or glioblastoma, undergoing nonglioma brain surgery, or in good health (not recorded which).

This clonotype was observed at least ten times. The chain employs TRBV7-9 and TRBJ2-7; 9 bases agree with TRBD2. Trimming cost V 2 bases and J 4 bases; bases outside gene matches: 3. Germline assignment: CDR1 SEHNR and CDR2 FQNEAQ (reference sequence). This CDR3 is 14 amino acids long. CDR3 sequence: CASSLSGGTYEQYF. CDR3 in DNA: TGTGCCAGCAGCTTAAGCGGGGGGACGTACGAGCAGTACTTC.

This clonotype was seen at least ten times. This chain connects TRBV7-9 to TRBJ2-5; possible D gene TRBD2, 5 bases. Germline CDR1 SEHNR, CDR2 FQNEAQ (reference sequence). V lost 1 base and J lost 3, with 9 bases in between. The CDR3 runs 14 residues. The CDR3 sequence is CASSLVTREETQYF. CDR3 sequence (DNA): TGTGCCAGCAGCTTAGTAACTAGAGAAGAGACCCAGTACTTC.

Sample share makes this clonotype medium-sized. The rearrangement joins TRBV6-1 to TRBJ2-7; D remains ambiguous. Trimming cost V 6 bases and J 5 bases, with 20 bases left between them. The CDR3 sequence is 15 residues long. Germline CDR1 is MNHNS and CDR2 is SASEGT. CDR3 nucleotides: TGTGCCAGCAGGAACACACCGACGGGTGCCCACGAGCAGTACTTC. As protein: CASRNTPTGAHEQYF.

This clonotype has more than one count but fewer than ten. This chain uses TRBV2 with TRBJ1-5; D gene unclear. CDR3 length: 14 amino acids. From germline, CDR1 is SNHLY and CDR2 FYNNEI. Trimming took 6 bases from V and 1 from J, leaving 10 bases between them. The CDR3 region has the DNA TGTGCCAGCAGCAAAAAACCCAGCAATCAGCCCCAGCATTTT. Encoded protein: CASSKKPSNQPQHF.

A remark on this clonotype: This sequence may be a read error, since a much larger clone differs from it by one base. The V and J genes are TRBV7-2 and TRBJ2-3; 8 positions agree with TRBD2. Germline V CDR1 and CDR2: SGHTA, FQGNSA. The CDR3 consists of 16 residues. The CDR3 nucleotides read TGTGCCAGCAGCTTTCCGGCGGGAGGCGGCACAGATACGAAGTATTTT. Encoded protein: CASSFPAGGGTDTKYF.

Regarding this clonotype: A much larger clone lies one base from this, so it may be a read error. The chain is built from TRBV20-1 and TRBJ2-3, with a tentative D call TRBD1 (6 bases). Germline V CDR1 and CDR2: DFQATT, SNEGSKA (reference sequence). This CDR3 has 14 residues. In DNA form, the CDR3 reads TGCAGTGCTAGAGAACAGGGCAGCACAGATACGCGGTATTTT. This gives the protein CSAREQGSTDTRYF.

Ten or more counts support this clonotype. The chain carries TRBV25-1 and TRBJ1-3, with D unclear. The CDR3 length is 14 residues. V shed 3 bases and J shed 5 bases, with 11 bases lying between them. Germline assignment: CDR1 MGHDK and CDR2 SYGVNS. The CDR3 sequence: CASSETQRRNTIYF. As DNA, the CDR3 is TGTGCCAGCAGTGAGACTCAGAGAAGAAACACCATATATTTT. Full variable domain (outside the CDR3, taken from reference TRBV25-1 and TRBJ1-3): EADIYQTPRYLVIGTGKKITLECSQTMGHDKMYWYQQDPGMELHLIHYSYGVNSTEKGDLSSESTVSRIRTEHFPLTLESARPSHTSQYLCASSETQRRNTIYFGEGSWLTVV.

To note about this clonotype: Sequence at one end of the junction differs from germline and may be a read error. The chain is built from TRBV18 and TRBJ1-5; D ambiguous. This CDR3 is built from 17 residues. The V gene's germline CDR1 is KGHSH and CDR2 LQKENI. CDR3 sequence reads: CAGSPWSPQVGNQPQHF. The CDR3, as DNA: TGTGCCGGCTCACCATGGTCCCCGCAGGTGGGCAATCAGCCCCAGCATTTT.

For this clonotype: This sequence may be a read error, since a much larger clone differs from it by one base. The rearrangement joins TRBV6-5 to TRBJ1-1; a weak D match, TRBD1 (5 bases). V gave up 10 bases and J gave up 3 bases, with 15 bases separating them. CDR3 length equals 13 residues. Per the germline V gene, CDR1 is MNHEY and CDR2 is SVGAGI. The CDR3 spells CATRGRPHTEAFF. CDR3 DNA: TGTGCCACCCGGGGACGGCCCCACACTGAAGCTTTCTTT.

This clonotype came up a few times. This may be a read error, as it is one base from a much larger clone. This chain connects TRBV20-1 to TRBJ1-1; D is unclear. From germline, CDR1 is DFQATT and CDR2 SNEGSKA (reference sequence). This CDR3 has 14 residues. The CDR3 region has the DNA TGCAGTGCTAGAGGGACGTACATGAACACTGAAGCTTCCTTT. Translated, it gives CSARGTYMNTEASF.

As regards this clonotype: This may arise from a read error, as a much more abundant clone is one base away. The CDR3 coding sequence is TGTACCAGCAGCTTGAACGGGGGTCGAGAGACCCAGTACTTC. This sequence encodes CTSSLNGGRETQYF. The rearrangement links TRBV7-2 to TRBJ2-5, with D possibly TRBD2 on 6 matching bases. The V gene's germline CDR1 is SGHTA and CDR2 FQGNSA. This CDR3 is 14 amino acids long. The V end lost 3 bases, the J end lost 4 bases, and 12 bases lay between the germline ends.

The sample holds many counts of this clonotype. The chain has TRBV7-9 and TRBJ1-1; the D is unclear. CDR3 size: 13 residues. V was cut by 8 bases and J by 10 bases, with 20 bases left in between. Germline V gene lookup returns CDR1 SEHNR and CDR2 FQNEAQ (reference sequence). The DNA for the CDR3 is TGTGCCAGCTCTGAAATGATGGCGAGCGGAGCTTTCTTT. This encodes CASSEMMASGAFF.

This clonotype was recorded many times. The rearrangement uses TRBV2 and TRBJ1-2; D unresolved. The CDR3 is made up of 12 amino acids. Germline loops: CDR1 SNHLY, CDR2 FYNNEI. Trimming removed 0 bases at V and 5 bases at J, with 4 bases between. The CDR3 DNA reads as TGTGCCAGCAGTGAAGCGACTTATGGCTACACCTTC. Its protein is CASSEATYGYTF.

Details on this clonotype: A read error may explain this, as a much larger clone is one base away. The gene calls are TRBV6-9 and TRBJ1-6, with D possibly being TRBD1 (6 bases). Germline CDR1 and CDR2: MNHGY and SVAAGI. The CDR3 consists of 14 residues. The chain's CDR3 is CASRYRDRNSHLHF. For the CDR3, the DNA is TGTGCCAGCAGGTACAGGGATCGGAATTCACACCTCCACTTT.

The chain has TRBV12-3 or TRBV12-4 and TRBJ1-5, with unresolved D. The CDR3 is 15 residues long. V was trimmed by 5 bases and J by 4 bases, leaving 15 bases between them. This chain's CDR3 is CASSPLELMNQPQHF. The DNA of the CDR3 is TGTGCCAGCAGTCCTCTGGAATTAATGAATCAGCCCCAGCATTTT.

This chain connects TRBV20-1 to TRBJ2-5; D gene unclear. Germline CDR1 reads DFQATT; CDR2 reads SNEGSKA (reference sequence). The CDR3 spans 11 residues. Trimming cost V 4 bases and J 3 bases, with 6 bases left between them. The CDR3 loop is CSAIGEETQYF. The CDR3 DNA follows: TGCAGTGCTATCGGCGAAGAGACCCAGTACTTC.

This clonotype was observed a handful of times. The genes are TRBV7-8 and TRBJ2-1; 7 nucleotides align to TRBD1. This CDR3 region has 16 residues. V shed 6 bases, J shed 2 bases, and the junction held 10 bases outside the gene matches. Germline V gives CDR1 SGHVS, CDR2 FQNEAQ. This CDR3 reads CASRASNQGAYNEQFF. The CDR3 bases are TGTGCCAGCAGAGCCTCCAACCAGGGGGCCTACAATGAGCAGTTCTTC.

Worth noting for this clonotype: Compared with germline, one end of the junction differs, possibly owing to a read error. This chain joins TRBV9 and TRBJ2-5; D gene uncertain. The germline V gene encodes CDR1 SGDLS and CDR2 YYNGEE. This CDR3 has 11 residues. CDR3 protein: CASSQAETKYF. Written as DNA, the CDR3 is TGTGCCAGCAGCCAGGCGGAGACCAAGTACTTC.

On this clonotype itself: A read error is likely, as this CDR3 ends without the conserved phenylalanine or tryptophan. This chain connects TRBV2 to TRBJ1-2, with D unclear. CDR3 length: 12 amino acids. Trimming took off 8 bases at V and 4 bases at J, with 11 bases between the two ends. The germline CDR1 and CDR2 sequences are SNHLY and FYNNEI. DNA of the CDR3: TGTGCCAGCTTTGGGCAGCTCTATGGCTACACCCTC. Amino acid sequence: CASFGQLYGYTL.

This clonotype was detected ten times or more. The V gene is TRBV7-2, the J gene TRBJ2-7; 9 bases agree with TRBD1. This CDR3 has 14 residues. With 5 bases clipped from V and 9 bases from J, the junction kept 11 bases outside the gene matches. From germline, CDR1 is SGHTA and CDR2 FQGNSA. As DNA, the CDR3 is TGTGCCAGCAGCGATCCGGGACAGGGATGGAGGCAGTACTTC. Translation gives CASSDPGQGWRQYF.

This clonotype was recorded a few times. The chain couples TRBV7-2 to TRBJ2-5, with unresolved D. The CDR3 spans 14 residues. Trimming pared 2 bases from V and 1 base from J, leaving 8 bases between. Germline values: CDR1 SGHTA, CDR2 FQGNSA. The CDR3 DNA is TGTGCCAGCAGCTTACTTCACACCCAAGAGACCCAGTACTTC. This gives the protein CASSLLHTQETQYF. The variable domain in full, with the rest retrieved from reference TRBV7-2 and TRBJ2-5, is GAGVSQSPSNKVTEKGKDVELRCDPISGHTALYWYRQSLGQGLEFLIYFQGNSAPDKSGLPSDRFSAERTGGSVSTLTIQRTQQEDSAVYLCASSLLHTQETQYFGPGTRLLVL.

As regards this clonotype: A single base separates this from a much larger clone, so it may be a read error. The rearrangement uses TRBV6-8 and TRBJ1-5, with 7 bases lining up with TRBD1. After removal of 6 bases from V and 3 bases from J, the junction contained 11 bases not matched to a gene. This CDR3 has 16 amino acids. Germline V lookup: CDR1 MNHGY, CDR2 SAAAGT. The CDR3 loop reads CASSPTGASSNQPQHF. The DNA of the CDR3 is TGTGCCAGCAGCCCTACAGGGGCAAGTTCCAATCAGCCCCAGCATTTT.

This clonotype came up many times. This chain connects TRBV14 to TRBJ2-3; no clear D. The germline CDR1 and CDR2 sequences are SGHDN and FVKESK. Trimming cost V 4 bases and J 4 bases, with 6 bases left between them. This CDR3 spans 12 amino acids. The CDR3 nucleotides read TGTGCCAGCAGCCGCGTGCCAGATACGCAGTATTTT. It codes for CASSRVPDTQYF.

This clonotype came up many times. This sequence joins TRBV20-1 and TRBJ2-1; D is uncertain. V lost 3 bases to trimming and J lost 6 bases, with 12 bases between them. The CDR3 spans 13 residues. The germline CDR1 and CDR2 sequences are DFQATT and SNEGSKA (reference sequence). For the CDR3, the DNA is TGCAGTGCTAGGGAACCAACCGGCAATGAGCAGTTCTTC. This sequence encodes CSAREPTGNEQFF.

This rearrangement joins TRBV11-2 to TRBJ1-1; D is ambiguous. The V end lost 3 bases, the J end lost 1 base, and 12 bases lay between the germline ends. The CDR3 consists of 15 residues. CDR1 and CDR2 from the germline V gene are SGHAT and FQNNGV. CDR3 DNA: TGTGCCAGCAGCTTTTCGAACAGCAAGAACACTGAAGCTTTCTTT. Protein sequence: CASSFSNSKNTEAFF.

The chain employs TRBV12-3 or TRBV12-4 and TRBJ1-5; perhaps TRBD1 as D (5 bases). V was shortened by 4 bases and J by 1 base, with 14 bases between the two germline ends. The CDR3 has 16 residues. CDR3: CASSSPGGMSNQPQHF. The CDR3 nucleotides read TGTGCCAGCAGTTCCCCGGGGGGGATGAGCAATCAGCCCCAGCATTTT.

The V gene is TRBV5-4, the J gene TRBJ1-1; tentatively, D is TRBD1 (6 bases). In germline, CDR1 is SGHNT, CDR2 YYREEE (reference sequence). This CDR3 comprises 14 residues. Trimming left V 1 base short and J 1 base short, with 8 bases between. The CDR3 sequence is CASSLRGANTEAFF. The CDR3 DNA sequence: TGTGCCAGCAGCTTGAGGGGGGCGAACACTGAAGCTTTCTTT.

This clonotype has just a few counts. The J gene is TRBJ2-7, the V gene TRBV6-1; 7 bases align to TRBD2. This CDR3 contains 14 residues. CDR1 is MNHNS and CDR2 is SASEGT in the germline V gene. The V gene end was trimmed by 9 bases and the J gene end by 0 bases; junction bases not matched to a gene: 8. CDR3 sequence reads: CASKGQRDSYEQYF. CDR3 coding DNA: TGTGCCAGTAAAGGGCAGCGGGACTCCTACGAGCAGTACTTC.

This clonotype was seen many times. The chain uses TRBV25-1 and TRBJ1-1; D not certain. Germline CDR1 and CDR2: MGHDK and SYGVNS. The CDR3 covers 13 residues. V gave up 4 bases and J gave up 0 bases, with 6 bases separating them. The CDR3 is CASSGALNTEAFF. CDR3 coding DNA: TGTGCCAGCAGTGGAGCACTGAACACTGAAGCTTTCTTT.

For this clonotype: A much larger clonotype is one base distant, so this may be a read error. This chain joins TRBV2 and TRBJ1-5; D remains ambiguous. CDR1 SNHLY and CDR2 FYNNEI come from the germline V gene. CDR3 length: 13 amino acids. CDR3 sequence: CASSQDLRHPQPF. In DNA form, the CDR3 reads TGTGCCAGCAGCCAAGACCTGCGCCATCCCCAGCCTTTT.

CDR3 coding DNA: TGTGCCACCCTTTGTGGAGATACGCAGTATTTT. Protein sequence: CATLCGDTQYF. V and J are TRBV9 and TRBJ2-3; D remains ambiguous. The ends were cut back, 9 bases at V and 5 bases at J, with 10 bases in the middle. Germline lookup yields CDR1 SGDLS and CDR2 YYNGEE. CDR3 size: 11 residues.

V and J are TRBV7-2 and TRBJ1-2; D might be TRBD1 (5 bases). The CDR3 loop spans 13 amino acids. CDR1 and CDR2 (germline): SGHTA, FQGNSA. Trimming removed 5 bases from V and 5 bases from J, with 12 bases in between. The CDR3 nucleotides read TGTGCCAGCAGCCACTCGACAGTTTATGGCTACACCTTC. Protein: CASSHSTVYGYTF.